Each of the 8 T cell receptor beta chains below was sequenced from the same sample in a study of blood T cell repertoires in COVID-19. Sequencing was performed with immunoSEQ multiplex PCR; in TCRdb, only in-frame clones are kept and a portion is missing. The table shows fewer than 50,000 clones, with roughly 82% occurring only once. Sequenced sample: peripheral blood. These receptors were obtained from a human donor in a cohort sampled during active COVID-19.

Here the CDR3 reads CASSLRTGFGNQPQHF. Written as DNA, the CDR3 is TGTGCCAGCAGCTTGAGGACAGGGTTTGGCAATCAGCCCCAGCATTTT. The chain couples TRBV11-2 to TRBJ1-5, with 8 bases matching TRBD1. CDR3 length equals 16 residues. Trimming at V came to 3 bases and at J to 2 bases, leaving 6 bases not matched to a gene. CDR1 is SGHAT, CDR2 FQNNGV, per germline.

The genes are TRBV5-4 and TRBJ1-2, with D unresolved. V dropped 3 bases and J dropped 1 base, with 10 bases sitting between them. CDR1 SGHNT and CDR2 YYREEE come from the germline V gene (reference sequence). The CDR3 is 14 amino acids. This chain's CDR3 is CASSSQRSNYGYTF. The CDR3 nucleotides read TGTGCCAGCAGCTCGCAGAGGAGTAACTATGGCTACACCTTC.

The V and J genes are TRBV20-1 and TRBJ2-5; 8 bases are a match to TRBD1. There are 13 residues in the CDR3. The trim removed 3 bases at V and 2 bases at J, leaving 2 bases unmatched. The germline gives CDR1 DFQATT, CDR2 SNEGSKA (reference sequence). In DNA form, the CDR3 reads TGCAGTGCTAGTCGGACAGGGCAAGAGACCCAGTACTTC. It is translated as CSASRTGQETQYF.

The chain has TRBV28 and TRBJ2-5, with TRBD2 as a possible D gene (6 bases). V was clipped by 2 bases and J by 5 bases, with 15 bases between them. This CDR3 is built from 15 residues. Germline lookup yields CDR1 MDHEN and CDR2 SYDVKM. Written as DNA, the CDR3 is TGTGCCAGCAGTTTAGACGGGAGAAGGATGGAGACCCAGTACTTC. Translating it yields CASSLDGRRMETQYF.

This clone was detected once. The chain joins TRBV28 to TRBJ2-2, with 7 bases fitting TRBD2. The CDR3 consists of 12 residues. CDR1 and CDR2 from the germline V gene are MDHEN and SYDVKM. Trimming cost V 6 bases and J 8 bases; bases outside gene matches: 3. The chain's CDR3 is CASSSGEGELFF. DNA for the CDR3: TGTGCCAGCAGCAGCGGGGAGGGGGAGCTGTTTTTT.

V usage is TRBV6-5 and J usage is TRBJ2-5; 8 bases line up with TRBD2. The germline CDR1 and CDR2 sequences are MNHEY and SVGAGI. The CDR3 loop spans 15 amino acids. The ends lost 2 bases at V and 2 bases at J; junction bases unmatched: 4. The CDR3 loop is CASSYLSGGQETQYF. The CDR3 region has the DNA TGTGCCAGCAGTTACCTGTCGGGGGGGCAAGAGACCCAGTACTTC.

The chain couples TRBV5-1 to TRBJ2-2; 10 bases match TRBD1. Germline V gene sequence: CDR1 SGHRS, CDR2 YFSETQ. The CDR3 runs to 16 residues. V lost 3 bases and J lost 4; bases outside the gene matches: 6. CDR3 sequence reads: CASSSGTGEGTGELFF. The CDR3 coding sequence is TGCGCCAGCAGCTCCGGGACAGGGGAGGGCACCGGGGAGCTGTTTTTT.

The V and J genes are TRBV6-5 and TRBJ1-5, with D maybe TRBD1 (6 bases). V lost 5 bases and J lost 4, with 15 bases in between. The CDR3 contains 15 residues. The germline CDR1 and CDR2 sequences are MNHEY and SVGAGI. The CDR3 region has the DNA TGTGCCAGCAGTAGACAGGACCCTTTAAATCAGCCCCAGCATTTT. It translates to CASSRQDPLNQPQHF.